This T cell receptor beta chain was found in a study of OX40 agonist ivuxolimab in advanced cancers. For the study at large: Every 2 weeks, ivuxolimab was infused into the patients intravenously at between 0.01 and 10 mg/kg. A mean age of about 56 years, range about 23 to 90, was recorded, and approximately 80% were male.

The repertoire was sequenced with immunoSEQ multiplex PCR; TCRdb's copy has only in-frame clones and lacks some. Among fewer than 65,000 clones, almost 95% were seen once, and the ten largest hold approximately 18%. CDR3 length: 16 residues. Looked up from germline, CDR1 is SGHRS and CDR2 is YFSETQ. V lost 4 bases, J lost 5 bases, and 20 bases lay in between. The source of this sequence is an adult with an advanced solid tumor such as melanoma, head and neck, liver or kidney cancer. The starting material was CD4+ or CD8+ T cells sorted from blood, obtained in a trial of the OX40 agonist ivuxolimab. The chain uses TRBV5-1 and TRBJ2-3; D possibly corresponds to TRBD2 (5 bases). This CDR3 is CASSPRERSRGDTQYF. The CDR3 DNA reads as TGCGCCAGCAGCCCTAGGGAGAGGTCCCGGGGAGATACGCAGTATTTT.